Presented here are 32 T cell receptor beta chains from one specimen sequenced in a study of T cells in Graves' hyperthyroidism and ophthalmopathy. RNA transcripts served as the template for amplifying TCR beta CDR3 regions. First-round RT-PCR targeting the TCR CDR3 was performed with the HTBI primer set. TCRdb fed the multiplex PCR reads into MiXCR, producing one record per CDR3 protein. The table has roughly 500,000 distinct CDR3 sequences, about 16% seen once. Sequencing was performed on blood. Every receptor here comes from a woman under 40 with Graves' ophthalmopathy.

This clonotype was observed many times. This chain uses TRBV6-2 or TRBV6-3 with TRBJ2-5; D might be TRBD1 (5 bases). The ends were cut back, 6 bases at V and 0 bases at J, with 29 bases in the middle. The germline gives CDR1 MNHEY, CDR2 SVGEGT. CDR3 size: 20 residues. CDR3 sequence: CASRRRPVVAGWVHQETQYF. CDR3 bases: TGTGCCAGCAGACGAAGGCCTGTTGTGGCAGGGTGGGTCCACCAAGAGACCCAGTACTTC.

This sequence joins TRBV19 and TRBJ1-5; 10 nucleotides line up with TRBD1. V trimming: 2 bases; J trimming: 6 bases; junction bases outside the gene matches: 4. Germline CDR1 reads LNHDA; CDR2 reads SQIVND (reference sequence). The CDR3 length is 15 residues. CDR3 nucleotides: TGTGCCAGTAGTATAATCGACAGGGGGCCTCAGCCCCAGCATTTT. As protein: CASSIIDRGPQPQHF.

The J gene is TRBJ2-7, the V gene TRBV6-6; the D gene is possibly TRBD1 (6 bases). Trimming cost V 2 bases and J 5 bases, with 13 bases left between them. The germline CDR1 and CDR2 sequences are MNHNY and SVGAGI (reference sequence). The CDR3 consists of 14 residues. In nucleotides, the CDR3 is TGTGCCAGCAGTTACGAACAGGGCTGGGACGAGCAGTACTTC. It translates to CASSYEQGWDEQYF.

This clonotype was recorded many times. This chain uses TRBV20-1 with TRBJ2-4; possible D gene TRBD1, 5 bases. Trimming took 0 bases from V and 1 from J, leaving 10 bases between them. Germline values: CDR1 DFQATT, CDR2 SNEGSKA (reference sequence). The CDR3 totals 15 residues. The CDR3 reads CSARDHQGAKNIQYF. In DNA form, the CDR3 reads TGCAGTGCTAGAGATCACCAGGGTGCCAAAAACATTCAGTACTTC.

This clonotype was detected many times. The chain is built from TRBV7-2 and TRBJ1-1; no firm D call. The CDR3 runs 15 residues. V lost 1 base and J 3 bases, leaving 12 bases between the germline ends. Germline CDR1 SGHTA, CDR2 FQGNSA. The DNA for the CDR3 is TGTGCCAGCAGCTTAGATCCGGGGAGCGACACTGAAGCTTTCTTT. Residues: CASSLDPGSDTEAFF.

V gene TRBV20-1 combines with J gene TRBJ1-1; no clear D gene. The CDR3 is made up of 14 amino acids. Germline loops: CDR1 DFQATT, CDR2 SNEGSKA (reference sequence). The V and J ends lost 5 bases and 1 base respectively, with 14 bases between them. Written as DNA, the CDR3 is TGCAGTGCTCCCGATTCTGAGGGGAACACTGAAGCTTTCTTT. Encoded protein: CSAPDSEGNTEAFF.

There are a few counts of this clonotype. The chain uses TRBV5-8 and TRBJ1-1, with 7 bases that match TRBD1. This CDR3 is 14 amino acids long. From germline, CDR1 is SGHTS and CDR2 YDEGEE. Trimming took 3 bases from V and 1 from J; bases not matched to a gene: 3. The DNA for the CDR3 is TGTGCCAGCAGCTGGGGACAGCCGAACACTGAAGCTTTCTTT. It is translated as CASSWGQPNTEAFF. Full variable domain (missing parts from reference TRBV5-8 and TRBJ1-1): EAGVTQSPTHLIKTRGQQATLRCSPISGHTSVYWYQQALGLGLQFLLWYDEGEERNRGNFPPRFSGRQFPNYSSELNVNALELEDSALYLCASSWGQPNTEAFFGQGTRLTVV.

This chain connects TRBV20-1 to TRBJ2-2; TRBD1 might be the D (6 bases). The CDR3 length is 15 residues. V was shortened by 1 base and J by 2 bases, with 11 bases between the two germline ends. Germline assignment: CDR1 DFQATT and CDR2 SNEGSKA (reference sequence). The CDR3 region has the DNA TGCAGTGCTAGAGTGGCAGGGGCCAACACCGGGGAGCTGTTTTTT. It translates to CSARVAGANTGELFF.

The CDR3: CASSQGSASGFPYEQYF. CDR3 bases: TGTGCCAGCAGCCAAGGTTCGGCTAGCGGCTTTCCCTACGAGCAGTACTTC. The gene calls are TRBV4-2 and TRBJ2-7, with 7 bases aligning to TRBD2. V trimming: 1 base; J trimming: 2 bases; junction bases outside the gene matches: 11. The CDR3 covers 17 residues. CDR1 and CDR2 from the germline V gene are LGHNA and YNFKEQ.

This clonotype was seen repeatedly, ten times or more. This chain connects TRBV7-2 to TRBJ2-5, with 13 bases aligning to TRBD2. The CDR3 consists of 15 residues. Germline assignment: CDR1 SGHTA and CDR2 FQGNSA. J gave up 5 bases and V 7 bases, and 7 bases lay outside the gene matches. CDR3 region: CASTSGLAGEETQYF. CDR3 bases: TGTGCCAGCACCTCTGGACTAGCGGGAGAGGAGACCCAGTACTTC.

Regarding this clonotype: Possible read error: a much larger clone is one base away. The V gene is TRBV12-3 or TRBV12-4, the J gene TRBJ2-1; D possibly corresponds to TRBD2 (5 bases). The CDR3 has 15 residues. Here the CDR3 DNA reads TGTGCCGGCAGCCCCCGCTTCGAGGGAGTGGATGAGCAGTTCTTC. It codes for CAGSPRFEGVDEQFF.

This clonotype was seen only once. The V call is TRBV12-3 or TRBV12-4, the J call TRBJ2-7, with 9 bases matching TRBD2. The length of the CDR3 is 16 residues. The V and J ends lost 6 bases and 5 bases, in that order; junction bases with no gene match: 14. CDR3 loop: CASSRLQAGGNDEQYF. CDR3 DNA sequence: TGTGCCAGCAGCCGCCTCCAAGCGGGAGGTAACGACGAGCAGTACTTC.

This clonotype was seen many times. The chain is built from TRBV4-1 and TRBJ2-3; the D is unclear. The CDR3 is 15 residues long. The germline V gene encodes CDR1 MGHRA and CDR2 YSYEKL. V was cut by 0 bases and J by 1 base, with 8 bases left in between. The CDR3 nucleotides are TGCGCCAGCAGCCAAGAGATTACGGGCACAGATACGCAGTATTTT. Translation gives CASSQEITGTDTQYF.

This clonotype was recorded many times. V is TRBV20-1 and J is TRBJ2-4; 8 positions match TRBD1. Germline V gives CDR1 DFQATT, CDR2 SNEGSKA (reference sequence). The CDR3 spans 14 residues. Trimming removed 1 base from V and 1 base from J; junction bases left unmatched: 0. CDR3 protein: CSARGQGAKNIQYF. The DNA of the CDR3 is TGCAGTGCTAGAGGACAGGGGGCCAAAAACATTCAGTACTTC.

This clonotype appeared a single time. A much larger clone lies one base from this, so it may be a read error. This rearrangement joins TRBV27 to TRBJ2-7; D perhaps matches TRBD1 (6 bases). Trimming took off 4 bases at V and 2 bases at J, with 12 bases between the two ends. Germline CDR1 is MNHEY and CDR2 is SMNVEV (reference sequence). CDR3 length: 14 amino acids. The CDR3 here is CASSSRAGAYEQYF. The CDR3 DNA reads TGTGCCAGCAGTTCCAGGGCAGGGGCCTACGAGCAGTACTTC.

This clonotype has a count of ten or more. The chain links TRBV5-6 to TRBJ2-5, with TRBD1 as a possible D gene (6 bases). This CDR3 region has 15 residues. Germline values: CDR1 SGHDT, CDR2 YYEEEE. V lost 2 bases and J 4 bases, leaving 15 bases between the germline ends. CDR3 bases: TGTGCCAGCAGCTTTCTGGACAGCAACCTAGAGACCCAGTACTTC. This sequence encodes CASSFLDSNLETQYF.

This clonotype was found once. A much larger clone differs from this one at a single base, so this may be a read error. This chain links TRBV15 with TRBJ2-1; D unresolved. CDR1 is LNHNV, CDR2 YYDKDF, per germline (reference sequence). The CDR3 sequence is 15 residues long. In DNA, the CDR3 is TGTGCCACCGGCAGAGGTCCCGGGTTCCAAAATGAGCAGTTCTTC. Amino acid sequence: CATGRGPGFQNEQFF.

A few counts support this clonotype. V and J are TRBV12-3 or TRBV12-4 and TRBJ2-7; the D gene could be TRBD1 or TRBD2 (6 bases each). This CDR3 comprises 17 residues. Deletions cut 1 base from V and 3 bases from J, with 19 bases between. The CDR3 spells CASSLESSWGASYEQYF. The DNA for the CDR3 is TGTGCCAGCAGTTTAGAATCTTCCTGGGGGGCTAGCTACGAGCAGTACTTC.

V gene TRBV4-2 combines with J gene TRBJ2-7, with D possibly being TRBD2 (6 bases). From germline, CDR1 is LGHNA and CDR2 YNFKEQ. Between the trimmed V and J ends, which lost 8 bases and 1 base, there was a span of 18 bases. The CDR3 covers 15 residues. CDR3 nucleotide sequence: TGTGCCAGCCGATCCGGGACTCAGATTTCCTACGAGCAGTACTTC. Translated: CASRSGTQISYEQYF.

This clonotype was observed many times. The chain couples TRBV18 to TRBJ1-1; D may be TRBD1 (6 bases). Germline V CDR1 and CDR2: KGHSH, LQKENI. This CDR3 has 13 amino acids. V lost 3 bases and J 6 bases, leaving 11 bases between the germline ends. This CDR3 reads CASSPKGEAEAFF. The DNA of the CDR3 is TGTGCCAGCTCACCCAAGGGGGAGGCTGAAGCTTTCTTT.

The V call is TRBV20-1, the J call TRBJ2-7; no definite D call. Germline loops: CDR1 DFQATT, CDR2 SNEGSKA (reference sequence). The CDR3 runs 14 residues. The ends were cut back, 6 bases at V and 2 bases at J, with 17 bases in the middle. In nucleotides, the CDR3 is TGCAGTGCCACATCCCTGGACCGAACCTACGAGCAGTACTTC. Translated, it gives CSATSLDRTYEQYF.

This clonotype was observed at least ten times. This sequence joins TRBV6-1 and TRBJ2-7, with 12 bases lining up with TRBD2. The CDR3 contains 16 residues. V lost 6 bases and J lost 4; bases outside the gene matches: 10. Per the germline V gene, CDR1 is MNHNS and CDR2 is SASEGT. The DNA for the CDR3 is TGTGCCAGCAGCCCCTCCGGGACTAGCGGGTTGTACGAGCAGTACTTC. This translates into CASSPSGTSGLYEQYF.

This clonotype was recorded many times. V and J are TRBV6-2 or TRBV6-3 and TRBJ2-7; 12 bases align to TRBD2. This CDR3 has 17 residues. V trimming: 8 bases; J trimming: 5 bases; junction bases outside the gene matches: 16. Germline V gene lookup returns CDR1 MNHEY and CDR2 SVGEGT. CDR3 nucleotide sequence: TGTGCCAGCTCGAACATAAGACTAGCGGGAGTGTCCCACGAGCAGTACTTC. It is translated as CASSNIRLAGVSHEQYF.

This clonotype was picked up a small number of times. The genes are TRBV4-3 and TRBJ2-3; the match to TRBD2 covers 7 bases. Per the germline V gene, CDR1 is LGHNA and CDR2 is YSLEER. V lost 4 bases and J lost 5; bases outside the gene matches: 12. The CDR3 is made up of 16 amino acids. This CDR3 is CASSRDSGLRGDTQYF. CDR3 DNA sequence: TGCGCCAGCAGCCGGGATAGCGGGCTACGGGGAGATACGCAGTATTTT.

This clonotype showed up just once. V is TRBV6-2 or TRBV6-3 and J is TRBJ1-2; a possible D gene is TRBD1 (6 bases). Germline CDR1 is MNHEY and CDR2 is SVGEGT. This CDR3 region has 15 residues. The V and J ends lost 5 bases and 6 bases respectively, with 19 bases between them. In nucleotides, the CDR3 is TGTGCCAGCAGTGCCTCGAATCAGGGGAGGAATGGCTACACCTTC. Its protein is CASSASNQGRNGYTF.

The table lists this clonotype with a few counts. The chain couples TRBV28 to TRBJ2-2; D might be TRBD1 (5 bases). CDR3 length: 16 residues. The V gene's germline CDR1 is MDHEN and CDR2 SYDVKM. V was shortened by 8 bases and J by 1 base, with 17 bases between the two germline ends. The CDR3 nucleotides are TGTGCCAGCCGACTTCTCGAAACAGGGAACACCGGGGAGCTGTTTTTT. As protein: CASRLLETGNTGELFF.

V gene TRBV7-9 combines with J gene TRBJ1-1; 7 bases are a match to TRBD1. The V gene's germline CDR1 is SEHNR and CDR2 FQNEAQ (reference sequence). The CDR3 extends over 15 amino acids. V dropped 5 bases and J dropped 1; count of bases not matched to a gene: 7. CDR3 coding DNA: TGTGCCAGCAGCCCTAGGGGGCATGAGAACACTGAAGCTTTCTTT. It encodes CASSPRGHENTEAFF.

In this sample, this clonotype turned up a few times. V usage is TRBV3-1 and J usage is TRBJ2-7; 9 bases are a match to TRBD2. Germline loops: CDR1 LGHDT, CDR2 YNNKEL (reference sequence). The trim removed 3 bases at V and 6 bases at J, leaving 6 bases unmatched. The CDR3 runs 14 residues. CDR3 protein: CASSHVAGAIEQYF. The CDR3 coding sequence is TGTGCCAGCAGCCATGTAGCGGGAGCAATCGAGCAGTACTTC.

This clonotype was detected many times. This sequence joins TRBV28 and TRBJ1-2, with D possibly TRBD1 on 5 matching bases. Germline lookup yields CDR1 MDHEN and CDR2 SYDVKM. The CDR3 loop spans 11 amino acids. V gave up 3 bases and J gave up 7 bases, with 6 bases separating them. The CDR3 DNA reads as TGTGCCAGCAGTTTTAGGGGTGGCTACACCTTC. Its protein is CASSFRGGYTF.

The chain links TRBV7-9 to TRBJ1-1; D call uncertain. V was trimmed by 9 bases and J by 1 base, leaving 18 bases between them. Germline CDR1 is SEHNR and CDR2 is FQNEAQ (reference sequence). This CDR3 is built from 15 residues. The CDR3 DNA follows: TGTGCCAGGAGCATCATTTCTGGTGGGAACACTGAAGCTTTCTTT. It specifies CARSIISGGNTEAFF.

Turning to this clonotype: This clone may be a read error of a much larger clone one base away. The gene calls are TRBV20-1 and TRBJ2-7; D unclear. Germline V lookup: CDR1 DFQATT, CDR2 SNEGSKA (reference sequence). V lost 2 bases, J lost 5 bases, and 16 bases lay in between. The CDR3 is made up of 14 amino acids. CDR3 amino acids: CSARRRALAHEQYF. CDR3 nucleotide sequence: TGCAGTGCTAGACGTCGTGCGCTTGCCCACGAGCAGTACTTC.

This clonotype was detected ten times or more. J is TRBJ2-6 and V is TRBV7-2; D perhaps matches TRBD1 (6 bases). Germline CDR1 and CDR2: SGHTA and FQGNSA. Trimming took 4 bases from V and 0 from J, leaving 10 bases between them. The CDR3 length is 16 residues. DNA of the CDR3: TGTGCCAGCAGCTCCCTCAGGGGCTCTGGGGCCAACGTCCTGACTTTC. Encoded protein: CASSSLRGSGANVLTF.